This TCR beta chain is from a study of Graves' ophthalmopathy and Graves' hyperthyroidism. The authors used Ficoll-Paque density gradient centrifugation to separate PBMCs. The input was 10 ml of fresh peripheral blood. The germline gives CDR1 MNHNS, CDR2 SASEGT. The CDR3 is 15 residues long. The ends lost 6 bases at V and 7 bases at J; junction bases unmatched: 7. Amplified material comprised TCR beta CDR3 regions derived from RNA transcripts. RT-PCR with HTBI primers came first, then second-round multiplex PCR. TCRdb processed the multiplex PCR reads anew with MiXCR; each CDR3 protein has one entry. This sample yields roughly 350,000 distinct CDR3 sequences, of which roughly 15% are seen a single time; 2.4% belongs to the top ten.

This receptor was identified in an adult woman with stable Graves' hyperthyroidism. The chain uses TRBV6-1 and TRBJ1-5; 12 nucleotides align to TRBD1. Sample: peripheral blood. The CDR3 DNA reads TGTGCCAGCAGGGCCGGGACAGGGGGCAGACAGCCCCAGCATTTT. Amino acid sequence: CASRAGTGGRQPQHF.